This T cell receptor beta chain was recorded in a study of cytomegalovirus exposure and HLA in healthy donors. Trimming removed 9 bases at V and 0 bases at J, with 9 bases between. The CDR3 is made up of 12 amino acids. Germline CDR1 reads MRHNA; CDR2 reads SNTAGT. Primers: 60 Vbeta forward and 13 Jbeta reverse. Measured with immunoSEQ multiplex PCR; TCRdb has only the in-frame clones, and not every one. The sample yields approximately 150,000 clones, roughly four fifths seen once. The TCR originated in a man aged 45-65 years in good health and CMV-seropositive. The material sequenced was PBMCs. This sequence joins TRBV6-4 and TRBJ2-7; the D is unclear. Here the CDR3 reads CARARSSYEQYF. The CDR3 DNA sequence: TGTGCCAGAGCTAGGAGCTCCTACGAGCAGTACTTC.